A single sample gave rise to the 16 T cell receptor beta chains below, sequenced in a study of blood T cell repertoires in COVID-19. Profiled with immunoSEQ multiplex PCR; TCRdb holds only in-frame clones, not every one. This table has roughly 440,000 clones, about nine tenths appearing once. Sequenced sample: peripheral blood. The receptors here all came from a woman in her forties or fifties with COVID-19, enrolled during active disease.

The chain employs TRBV18 and TRBJ2-7, with D maybe TRBD2 (6 bases). The CDR3 covers 15 residues. With 3 bases removed from V and 3 bases from J, the gap between germline ends came to 15 bases. Germline V gene sequence: CDR1 KGHSH, CDR2 LQKENI. The CDR3 protein is CASSPPTGGYYEQYF. CDR3 in DNA: TGTGCCAGCTCACCCCCCACCGGGGGTTACTACGAGCAGTACTTC.

The chain combines TRBV7-2 with TRBJ1-3; no definite D call. This CDR3 is 15 amino acids long. V was shortened by 4 bases and J by 0 bases, with 10 bases between the two germline ends. Germline V gives CDR1 SGHTA, CDR2 FQGNSA. The CDR3 DNA is TGTGCCAGCAGCTATAAGTGGAGCTCTGGAAACACCATATATTTT. This codes for CASSYKWSSGNTIYF.

This sequence joins TRBV5-1 and TRBJ2-2, with 8 nucleotides matching TRBD1. The J segment lost 1 base and the V segment lost 2 bases, leaving 1 base of the junction unmatched. The germline V gene has CDR1 SGHRS and CDR2 YFSETQ. CDR3 size: 15 residues. The CDR3 spells CASSLQGVNTGELFF. The CDR3 coding sequence is TGCGCCAGCAGCTTACAGGGGGTGAACACCGGGGAGCTGTTTTTT.

Note on this clone: The same CDR3 also results from other DNA sequences found in this sample. The CDR3 region is CATSDSGTEAFF. The CDR3 nucleotides are TGTGCCACCAGTGACTCCGGGACTGAAGCTTTCTTT. The chain recombines TRBV24-1 with TRBJ1-1; no clear D. The germline V and J ends were trimmed by 4 bases and 5 bases, with 7 bases remaining between them. From germline, CDR1 is KGHDR and CDR2 SFDVKD. The CDR3 sequence is 12 residues long.

The rearrangement joins TRBV28 to TRBJ2-1; D is possibly TRBD2 (6 bases). Germline CDR1 reads MDHEN; CDR2 reads SYDVKM. V dropped 6 bases and J dropped 10 bases, with 22 bases sitting between them. The length of the CDR3 is 15 residues. The CDR3 sequence: CASSPGGAGPREQFF. CDR3 nucleotides: TGTGCCAGCAGCCCAGGAGGGGCGGGGCCACGGGAGCAGTTCTTC.

The chain combines TRBV18 with TRBJ1-5; 7 bases fit TRBD1. After removal of 6 bases from V and 2 bases from J, the junction contained 4 bases not matched to a gene. This CDR3 comprises 14 residues. Germline V gene sequence: CDR1 KGHSH, CDR2 LQKENI. The CDR3 DNA sequence: TGTGCCAGCTCCTCCGGGACAGGCAATCAGCCCCAGCATTTT. Protein product: CASSSGTGNQPQHF.

The chain links TRBV5-1 to TRBJ1-1; D perhaps matches TRBD1 (6 bases). CDR3 length: 15 residues. Germline values: CDR1 SGHRS, CDR2 YFSETQ. Trimming stripped 0 bases from V and 5 bases from J, with 14 bases between. This chain's CDR3 is CASSLVSGDETEAFF. The CDR3, as DNA: TGCGCCAGCAGCTTGGTATCAGGGGACGAGACTGAAGCTTTCTTT.

This chain connects TRBV9 to TRBJ1-1; 10 bases match TRBD1. The CDR3 consists of 15 residues. The germline CDR1 and CDR2 sequences are SGDLS and YYNGEE. After removal of 0 bases from V and 3 bases from J, the junction contained 2 bases not matched to a gene. CDR3 nucleotides: TGTGCCAGCAGCGTAGCGGGGACAGGGGACACTGAAGCTTTCTTT. Its translation is CASSVAGTGDTEAFF.

The chain couples TRBV7-9 to TRBJ2-7; TRBD2 matches 7 bases. CDR1 is SEHNR and CDR2 is FQNEAQ in the germline V gene (reference sequence). V dropped 3 bases and J dropped 5; count of bases not matched to a gene: 10. The CDR3 consists of 15 residues. The CDR3 protein is CASSFYAGVVNEQYF. For the CDR3, the DNA is TGTGCCAGCAGCTTTTATGCGGGAGTGGTCAACGAGCAGTACTTC.

This chain connects TRBV10-3 to TRBJ2-5; D is unresolved. CDR1 is ENHRY, CDR2 SYGVKD, per germline. The CDR3 is made up of 13 amino acids. Deletions cut 3 bases from V and 1 base from J, with 6 bases between. Here the CDR3 DNA reads TGTGCCATCAGTGATCCCTCCCAAGAGACCCAGTACTTC. Amino acid sequence: CAISDPSQETQYF.

V is TRBV18 and J is TRBJ2-3; D is undetermined. The CDR3 is 13 amino acids. Trimming pared 3 bases from V and 2 bases from J, leaving 6 bases between. CDR1 KGHSH and CDR2 LQKENI come from the germline V gene. The CDR3 loop is CASSPSITDTQYF. CDR3 DNA: TGTGCCAGCTCACCGAGTATCACAGATACGCAGTATTTT. Combining the CDR3 with reference TRBV18 and TRBJ2-3 gives the whole variable domain NAGVMQNPRHLVRRRGQEARLRCSPMKGHSHVYWYRQLPEEGLKFMVYLQKENIIDESGMPKERFSAEFPKEGPSILRIQQVVRGDSAAYFCASSPSITDTQYFGPGTRLTVL.

The CDR3 DNA sequence: TGCGCCAGCAGCCCACCGACAGGGTACGACACTGAAGCTTTCTTT. It codes for CASSPPTGYDTEAFF. J is TRBJ1-1 and V is TRBV5-1; 7 positions match TRBD1. The length of the CDR3 is 15 residues. Germline V gene lookup returns CDR1 SGHRS and CDR2 YFSETQ. With V trimmed by 4 bases and J by 3 bases, 9 bases remained unmatched.

This clone was counted between two and nine times. The genes are TRBV7-2 and TRBJ1-2, with TRBD1 matching over 11 bases. The CDR3 totals 16 residues. Germline CDR1 SGHTA, CDR2 FQGNSA. The V segment lost 3 bases and the J segment 2 bases; nucleotides outside the gene matches: 5. The CDR3 sequence is CASSFGQGALNYGYTF. CDR3 sequence (DNA): TGTGCCAGCAGCTTCGGACAGGGGGCTCTAAACTATGGCTACACCTTC.

CDR3 protein: CASSRTHYEQYF. As DNA, the CDR3 is TGTGCCAGCAGTCGGACTCACTACGAGCAGTACTTC. This chain links TRBV6-5 with TRBJ2-7; the D gene is possibly TRBD2 (5 bases). V was clipped by 5 bases and J by 3 bases, with 8 bases between them. The CDR3 loop spans 12 amino acids. Per the germline V gene, CDR1 is MNHEY and CDR2 is SVGAGI.

The J gene is TRBJ2-7, the V gene TRBV19; a weak D match, TRBD1 (6 bases). Germline V gene sequence: CDR1 LNHDA, CDR2 SQIVND (reference sequence). This CDR3 spans 15 amino acids. Trimming stripped 5 bases from V and 3 bases from J, with 17 bases between. The CDR3 loop is CASSPANQGFYEQYF. CDR3 nucleotides: TGTGCCAGTAGTCCGGCGAACCAGGGGTTCTACGAGCAGTACTTC.

The chain combines TRBV7-9 with TRBJ1-1, with D tentatively TRBD1 (6 bases). The CDR3 contains 13 residues. With 0 bases removed from V and 11 bases from J, the gap between germline ends came to 13 bases. The V gene's germline CDR1 is SEHNR and CDR2 FQNEAQ (reference sequence). Here the CDR3 DNA reads TGTGCCAGCAGCTTAGCTTTACAGGGTTTCGCTTTCTTT. Its translation: CASSLALQGFAFF.